The clone carrying this T cell receptor (beta chain) was found many times. The antigen is undetermined. V was shortened by 7 bases and J by 2 bases, with 9 bases between the two germline ends. Germline V CDR1 and CDR2: MNHNS, SASEGT. This CDR3 spans 13 amino acids. This sample stems from a study of T-cell reconstitution after alpha-beta-depleted transplantation in children. General study findings and limits: The main origin of T-cell counts and diversity one year after transplant was newly produced T cells. Where alpha-beta T cells came from about two months after transplant was reportedly several hundred expanded graft clones. Surviving recipient T cells and thymic progenitors accounted for the high day-60 TCRbeta diversity observed in some patients.

Preparing the TCRbeta library involved the use of unique molecular identifiers. TCRdb re-analysed the PCR reads in MiXCR, keeping a single row per CDR3 protein. The data show about 160,000 distinct CDR3 sequences, with around 10% seen just once and approximately 13% held by the top ten. Sequenced material: PBMCs, taken before TCRalphabeta/CD19-depleted stem cell transplant. This receptor was taken from a boy aged 2 to 10 with acute myeloid leukemia, due to receive a stem cell transplant. The genes are TRBV6-1 and TRBJ1-5; D ambiguous. CDR3 in amino acids: CASMVGGNQPQHF. In DNA, the CDR3 is TGTGCCAGCATGGTTGGGGGCAATCAGCCCCAGCATTTT.